This is a list of T cell receptor beta chains from one sample in a study of memory CD4+ T cells and cytomegalovirus serostatus. Sequencing was performed with immunoSEQ multiplex PCR; in TCRdb, only in-frame clones are kept and a portion is missing. The sample contains 80,000 or so clones, around 78% of which appear only once. Material: memory CD4+ T cells from blood. Receptor source: an adult in good health and CMV-seropositive. Each CDR3 is given with its conserved first and last residue. The D gene is left open where the match is weak. Size tells how often a clone was seen (once, few, many) or the class of an expanded clone, and some rows leave it out.

j_gene: TRBJ1-2
abundance: .
d_gene: .
v_gene: TRBV19
CDR3nt: TGTGCCAGTAGTACCCCAGGTGGGGCCTATGGCTACACCTTC
CDR3aa: CASSTPGGAYGYTF

j_gene: TRBJ2-5
abundance: .
d_gene: .
v_gene: TRBV7-9
CDR3nt: TGTGCCAGCAGCTTAGACCGGACTGTGATAGAGACCCAGTACTTC
CDR3aa: CASSLDRTVIETQYF

j_gene: TRBJ1-4
abundance: few
d_gene: TRBD1
v_gene: TRBV29-1
CDR3nt: TGCAGCGTTACAACCGGGACAGTTAATGAAAAACTGTTTTTT
CDR3aa: CSVTTGTVNEKLFF

j_gene: TRBJ1-1
abundance: .
d_gene: .
v_gene: TRBV10-3
CDR3nt: TGTGCCATCAGTGAAAATACTTACACTGAAGCTTTCTTT
CDR3aa: CAISENTYTEAFF

j_gene: TRBJ1-1
abundance: .
d_gene: .
v_gene: TRBV18
CDR3nt: TGTGCCAGCTCACCACTCACGCGGGGTGAAGCTTTCTTT
CDR3aa: CASSPLTRGEAFF

j_gene: TRBJ2-3
abundance: .
d_gene: .
v_gene: TRBV2
CDR3nt: TGTGCCAGCAGCCTCGAAGATACGCAGTATTTT
CDR3aa: CASSLEDTQYF

j_gene: TRBJ1-2
abundance: .
d_gene: .
v_gene: TRBV30
CDR3nt: TGTGCCTGGAGTGGCAGGACGGGGAGCTATGGCTACACCTTC
CDR3aa: CAWSGRTGSYGYTF

j_gene: TRBJ2-3
abundance: .
d_gene: .
v_gene: TRBV30
CDR3nt: TGTGCCTGGGGGGAGTTCACAGATACGCAGTATTTT
CDR3aa: CAWGEFTDTQYF

j_gene: TRBJ2-3
abundance: .
d_gene: TRBD2
v_gene: TRBV7-8
CDR3nt: TGTGCCAGCAGCTTAGTAGGGGGACTAGCGGGGCCAACGCAGTATTTT
CDR3aa: CASSLVGGLAGPTQYF

j_gene: TRBJ1-2
abundance: once
d_gene: .
v_gene: TRBV15
CDR3nt: TGTGCCACCAGCAGGCTGGGAATAGAGGGCTACACCTTC
CDR3aa: CATSRLGIEGYTF

j_gene: TRBJ1-4
abundance: .
d_gene: .
v_gene: TRBV7-9
CDR3nt: TGTGCCAGCAGCGCCTCGAAATCCCAAAAACTGTTTTTT
CDR3aa: CASSASKSQKLFF

j_gene: TRBJ1-3
abundance: .
d_gene: .
v_gene: TRBV18
CDR3nt: TGTGCCAGCTCACCCATTACACTCCAGGGAGAAGGCTTCTCTGGAAACACCATATATTTT
CDR3aa: CASSPITLQGEGFSGNTIYF

j_gene: TRBJ1-3
abundance: .
d_gene: .
v_gene: TRBV30
CDR3nt: TGTGCCTGGAGCAGACAGTACTCTGGAAACACCATATATTTT
CDR3aa: CAWSRQYSGNTIYF

j_gene: TRBJ2-3
abundance: .
d_gene: TRBD2
v_gene: TRBV5-6
CDR3nt: TGTGCCAGCAGCTTGCTCGGGACTAGCGGGGGTAGCACAGATACGCAGTATTTT
CDR3aa: CASSLLGTSGGSTDTQYF

j_gene: TRBJ1-1
abundance: few
d_gene: .
v_gene: TRBV7-2
CDR3nt: TGTGCCAGCAGGGACAGCATTATGAACACTGAAGCTTTCTTT
CDR3aa: CASRDSIMNTEAFF

j_gene: TRBJ2-2
abundance: .
d_gene: TRBD2
v_gene: TRBV30
CDR3nt: TGTGCCTGGGATGGACTAGCGGGGATCACCGGGGAGCTGTTTTTT
CDR3aa: CAWDGLAGITGELFF

j_gene: TRBJ2-7
abundance: once
d_gene: .
v_gene: TRBV6-6
CDR3nt: TGTGCCAGCAGCCAGGGACCTAACTACGAGCAGTACTTC
CDR3aa: CASSQGPNYEQYF

j_gene: TRBJ2-1
abundance: .
d_gene: .
v_gene: TRBV4-1
CDR3nt: TGCGCCAGCAGCCAACACCCTCGGGGTGAGCAGTTCTTC
CDR3aa: CASSQHPRGEQFF

j_gene: TRBJ1-1
abundance: .
d_gene: TRBD1
v_gene: TRBV27
CDR3nt: TGTGCCAGCAGTTTAGTCTGGACAGGGGACACTGAAGCTTTCTTT
CDR3aa: CASSLVWTGDTEAFF

j_gene: TRBJ1-4
abundance: .
d_gene: TRBD1
v_gene: TRBV10-3
CDR3nt: TGTGCCATCAGGGGACAGGGCAATGAAAAACTGTTTTTT
CDR3aa: CAIRGQGNEKLFF

j_gene: TRBJ1-6
abundance: once
d_gene: .
v_gene: TRBV7-2
CDR3nt: TGTGCCAGCAGCTACTCACAGGGTTTGAATTCACCCCTCCACTTT
CDR3aa: CASSYSQGLNSPLHF

j_gene: TRBJ2-1
abundance: once
d_gene: .
v_gene: TRBV11-2
CDR3nt: TGTGCCAGCAGCTTCTTTCTCGGTGAGCAGTTCTTC
CDR3aa: CASSFFLGEQFF

j_gene: TRBJ1-4
abundance: medium-sized
d_gene: .
v_gene: TRBV20-1
CDR3nt: TGCAGTGCTAGAGGAACTGAAAAACTGTTTTTT
CDR3aa: CSARGTEKLFF

j_gene: TRBJ1-2
abundance: .
d_gene: .
v_gene: TRBV6-5
CDR3nt: TGTGCCAGCAGTTACTCGAAAGGACCGGCCTATGGCTACACCTTC
CDR3aa: CASSYSKGPAYGYTF

j_gene: TRBJ1-5
abundance: once
d_gene: .
v_gene: TRBV28
CDR3nt: TGTGCCAGCAGTTCCCTGGCTGGGGGGGGCGCGGGCAATCAGCCCCAGCATTTT
CDR3aa: CASSSLAGGGAGNQPQHF

j_gene: TRBJ1-1
abundance: .
d_gene: .
v_gene: TRBV7-9
CDR3nt: TGTGCCAGCAGCTCCCGGGGGCGGAACACTGAAGCTTTCTTT
CDR3aa: CASSSRGRNTEAFF

j_gene: TRBJ1-1
abundance: .
d_gene: .
v_gene: TRBV25-1
CDR3nt: TGTGCCAGCAGGAGGACACCTAACACTGAAGCTTTCTTT
CDR3aa: CASRRTPNTEAFF

j_gene: TRBJ2-1
abundance: once
d_gene: TRBD1
v_gene: TRBV11-2
CDR3nt: TGTGCCAGCAGCTTAGAGGGACAGGTCTACAATGAGCAGTTCTTC
CDR3aa: CASSLEGQVYNEQFF